The 19 T cell receptor beta chains presented below share a single source sample, sequenced in a study of T cell repertoires in ileal Crohn's disease. This table comes from immunoSEQ multiplex PCR, and its TCRdb copy is limited to in-frame clones, with some not included. The table records roughly 29,000 clones, around four fifths of them present only once. What was sequenced was ileal tissue. Receptors originate from an adult with Crohn's disease.

The rearrangement joins TRBV2 to TRBJ1-2; 8 bases are shared with TRBD1. The J segment lost 4 bases and the V segment lost 6 bases, leaving 7 bases of the junction unmatched. Germline V lookup: CDR1 SNHLY, CDR2 FYNNEI. The CDR3 has 14 residues. CDR3 region: CASRPPGQAYGYTF. Here the CDR3 DNA reads TGTGCCAGCAGGCCTCCGGGACAGGCCTATGGCTACACCTTC.

The chain uses TRBV6-4 and TRBJ2-7, with 15 bases fitting TRBD2. The CDR3 covers 17 residues. The ends lost 7 bases at V and 4 bases at J; junction bases unmatched: 11. Germline CDR1 and CDR2: MRHNA and SNTAGT. The CDR3 DNA reads TGTGCCAGCACCCCGGGACTAGCGGGAGGAATAGAGTACGAGCAGTACTTC. It codes for CASTPGLAGGIEYEQYF.

About this clone itself: A read error may account for a junction end that differs from germline. V is TRBV27 and J is TRBJ2-1, with 16 bases lining up with TRBD2. The CDR3 runs 17 residues. Germline loops: CDR1 MNHEY, CDR2 SMNVEV (reference sequence). CDR3 nucleotide sequence: TGTGCCAGCAGTCCTGGTCTCGGGACTAGCGGGAGGGCAATAAGGGTCTTC. Translating it yields CASSPGLGTSGRAIRVF.

The chain combines TRBV9 with TRBJ2-3, with D possibly being TRBD2 (5 bases). CDR1 is SGDLS, CDR2 YYNGEE, per germline. The germline V and J ends were trimmed by 4 bases and 0 bases, with 15 bases remaining between them. The CDR3 loop spans 16 amino acids. CDR3 residues: CASSFRGGSSTDTQYF. The CDR3 coding sequence is TGTGCCAGCAGCTTCCGAGGAGGATCTAGCACAGATACGCAGTATTTT.

This rearrangement joins TRBV4-3 to TRBJ2-3; 9 positions match TRBD2. With V trimmed by 0 bases and J by 1 base, 2 bases remained unmatched. The length of the CDR3 is 16 residues. The germline V gene encodes CDR1 LGHNA and CDR2 YSLEER. For the CDR3, the DNA is TGCGCCAGCAGCCAAGAGGCGGGGGGGGGCACAGATACGCAGTATTTT. It encodes CASSQEAGGGTDTQYF.

The chain joins TRBV5-4 to TRBJ2-1; TRBD2 matches at 8 bases. This CDR3 is built from 15 residues. Trimming removed 1 base from V and 7 bases from J; junction bases left unmatched: 7. The germline gives CDR1 SGHNT, CDR2 YYREEE (reference sequence). CDR3 coding DNA: TGTGCCAGCAGCTTGCCAGCGGGGGAAACGAATGAGCAGTTCTTC. This translates into CASSLPAGETNEQFF.

This clone was counted a few times. The chain employs TRBV11-2 and TRBJ1-4, with a possible D match to TRBD1 (6 bases). The CDR3 has 14 residues. In germline, CDR1 is SGHAT, CDR2 FQNNGV. V was pared by 5 bases and J by 8 bases, with 15 bases between. The CDR3 loop is CASSRGGGSEKLFF. The CDR3 region has the DNA TGTGCCAGCAGCCGAGGGGGGGGCTCCGAAAAACTGTTTTTT. Full variable domain (remainder filled in from reference TRBV11-2 and TRBJ1-4): EAGVAQSPRYKIIEKRQSVAFWCNPISGHATLYWYQQILGQGPKLLIQFQNNGVVDDSQLPKDRFSAERLKGVDSTLKIQPAKLEDSAVYLCASSRGGGSEKLFFGSGTQLSVL.

The rearrangement uses TRBV18 and TRBJ2-5, with D unresolved. The CDR3 consists of 13 residues. Trimming removed 4 bases from V and 5 bases from J, with 11 bases in between. Germline assignment: CDR1 KGHSH and CDR2 LQKENI. The CDR3 DNA sequence: TGTGCCAGCTCACGGTCCCTAGAGGAGACCCAGTACTTC. Its protein is CASSRSLEETQYF.

This clone was picked up a small number of times. This sequence joins TRBV29-1 and TRBJ1-2, with 7 nucleotides matching TRBD1. This CDR3 contains 13 residues. Germline V gene sequence: CDR1 SQVTM, CDR2 ANQGSEA. The junction had 6 bases not matched to a gene; V was cut back by 7 bases and J by 1 base. CDR3 residues: CSAQGGGNYGYTF. Here the CDR3 DNA reads TGCAGCGCCCAGGGGGGCGGTAACTATGGCTACACCTTC.

V is TRBV29-1 and J is TRBJ2-7; TRBD1 might be the D (5 bases). The germline V gene encodes CDR1 SQVTM and CDR2 ANQGSEA. The CDR3 length is 12 residues. V lost 3 bases and J 3 bases, leaving 9 bases between the germline ends. The CDR3 coding sequence is TGCAGCGTTGATGGGCAGGGCTACGAGCAGTACTTC. Translated, it gives CSVDGQGYEQYF.

Only a few counts were recorded for this clone. The genes are TRBV7-2 and TRBJ2-3; 10 nucleotides match TRBD2. Germline V gene data show CDR1 as SGHTA and CDR2 as FQGNSA. V dropped 5 bases and J dropped 2; count of bases not matched to a gene: 16. CDR3 length: 19 amino acids. CDR3 residues: CASSPIRWASGGPTDTQYF. CDR3 coding DNA: TGTGCCAGCAGCCCGATCCGCTGGGCTAGCGGGGGACCCACAGATACGCAGTATTTT.

J is TRBJ2-1 and V is TRBV5-1; 8 bases map to TRBD2. The CDR3 is 15 amino acids. The V gene end was trimmed by 7 bases and the J gene end by 7 bases; junction bases not matched to a gene: 13. Germline CDR1 reads SGHRS; CDR2 reads YFSETQ. The CDR3 sequence: CASLPLPGLENEQFF. In nucleotides, the CDR3 is TGCGCCAGCCTTCCACTCCCGGGACTAGAGAATGAGCAGTTCTTC.

The chain employs TRBV12-2 and TRBJ2-7; the DNA was not compared with TRBD2, the D call given in the table. TRBV12-2 represents a pseudogene. The CDR3 is made up of 15 amino acids. The CDR3 region is CASRLGQRLAYEQYF. DNA for the CDR3: TGTGCAAGTCGCTTAGGGCAGCGGCTAGCCTACGAGCAGTACTTC.

This clone turned up a few times. This chain joins TRBV4-1 and TRBJ2-7; TRBD2 matches at 7 bases. The V gene's germline CDR1 is MGHRA and CDR2 YSYEKL. The V gene end was trimmed by 0 bases and the J gene end by 4 bases; junction bases not matched to a gene: 6. This CDR3 has 15 amino acids. This CDR3 reads CASSQDSGATYEQYF. The CDR3 coding sequence is TGCGCCAGCAGCCAAGACAGCGGGGCTACGTACGAGCAGTACTTC.

The V and J genes are TRBV29-1 and TRBJ1-1; D possibly corresponds to TRBD1 (5 bases). The germline V gene has CDR1 SQVTM and CDR2 ANQGSEA. The ends were cut back, 5 bases at V and 4 bases at J, with 8 bases in the middle. This CDR3 is built from 11 residues. The CDR3 protein is CSVSRGTEAFF. CDR3 bases: TGCAGCGTTTCTAGGGGCACTGAAGCTTTCTTT.

The chain uses TRBV5-4 and TRBJ2-5; possibly TRBD1 for D (6 bases). Trimming left V 1 base short and J 3 bases short, with 10 bases between. This CDR3 region has 14 residues. Germline V gene data show CDR1 as SGHNT and CDR2 as YYREEE (reference sequence). The CDR3 nucleotides read TGTGCCAGCAGCTTGACAGGGCTGAAAGAGACCCAGTACTTC. Its translation is CASSLTGLKETQYF.

The gene calls are TRBV5-6 and TRBJ2-5; 14 positions agree with TRBD2. The CDR3 contains 15 residues. J lost 2 bases, V lost 4 bases, and 1 base had no gene match. Germline V lookup: CDR1 SGHDT, CDR2 YYEEEE. The DNA of the CDR3 is TGTGCCAGCAGCCGGACTAGCGGGGGGCAAGAGACCCAGTACTTC. Amino acids: CASSRTSGGQETQYF.

The V gene is TRBV6-6, the J gene TRBJ1-1; 8 bases line up with TRBD1. The CDR3 loop spans 15 amino acids. Germline assignment: CDR1 MNHNY and CDR2 SVGAGI (reference sequence). V lost 0 bases, J lost 4 bases, and 4 bases stayed unmatched. The CDR3 sequence is CASSYSAGGATEAFF. The CDR3 nucleotides are TGTGCCAGCAGTTACTCCGCAGGGGGCGCCACTGAAGCTTTCTTT.

The chain is built from TRBV5-1 and TRBJ2-1; the match to TRBD2 covers 9 bases. J was trimmed by 3 bases and V by 4 bases; bases with no gene match: 5. Germline CDR1 reads SGHRS; CDR2 reads YFSETQ. The CDR3 consists of 15 residues. CDR3 region: CASSMAGGRYNEQFF. CDR3 in DNA: TGCGCCAGCAGCATGGCGGGGGGGCGCTACAATGAGCAGTTCTTC.